This T cell receptor (beta chain) was obtained from a study of CD8 T cells in ankylosing spondylitis. On this clonotype: What it recognizes is unknown.

A quantitative 5'-RACE method, one with molecular barcodes, was used to make TCR beta libraries. One entry per CDR3 protein results from TCRdb running MiXCR on the 5' RACE reads. The table shows more than 650,000 distinct CDR3 sequences, with approximately 12% occurring only once. The study's findings and limits: Some of these motif variants have turned up before, in reports on reactive arthritis synovial fluid and blood. Peripheral blood samples showed relatively rare disease-linked clones, and these clones were CD8+. Among TCR beta sequences, a motif of 7 to 9 highly homologous variants appeared characteristic of ankylosing spondylitis blood. Matched ankylosing spondylitis synovial fluid reportedly showed significant enrichment of disease-linked clones.

V was trimmed by 4 bases and J by 4 bases, leaving 17 bases between them. This CDR3 region has 15 residues. CDR1 is SGHRS and CDR2 is YFSETQ in the germline V gene. The sample was blood, either unsorted or a sorted T cell fraction (not recorded which). This rearrangement joins TRBV5-1 to TRBJ2-5; D may correspond to TRBD1 or TRBD2 (5 bases each). The receptor was derived from a male donor with ankylosing spondylitis. Written as DNA, the CDR3 is TGCGCCAGCAGCCGCGGCCTAGGGACGGGAGAGACCCAGTACTTC. Translated, it gives CASSRGLGTGETQYF.